The 20 T cell receptor beta chains in this list originate from one sample, sequenced in a study of blood T cell repertoires in COVID-19. The assay was immunoSEQ multiplex PCR, and TCRdb's table has in-frame clones only and misses some. The repertoire includes roughly 250,000 clones, roughly 84% of them detected once, and around 2.2% sits in the top ten. The sequencing input was peripheral blood. Source of these receptors: a woman aged 40-49 years who had recovered from COVID-19.

The CDR3 region has the DNA TGTGCCAGCACCCTTGGGGGGGCTGAGACCCAGTACTTC. Residues: CASTLGGAETQYF. This chain uses TRBV28 with TRBJ2-5; TRBD2 might be the D (7 bases). The CDR3 spans 13 residues. The germline gives CDR1 MDHEN, CDR2 SYDVKM. Trimming removed 7 bases at V and 5 bases at J, with 14 bases between.

The chain recombines TRBV7-2 with TRBJ2-4; 7 bases fit TRBD1. There are 18 residues in the CDR3. Germline V CDR1 and CDR2: SGHTA, FQGNSA. Trimming cost V 2 bases and J 3 bases; bases outside gene matches: 13. The CDR3 loop reads CASSLNYYSRDSKNIQYF. The CDR3 DNA is TGTGCCAGCAGCTTAAATTATTATTCCCGGGACAGCAAAAACATTCAGTACTTC. The variable domain in full, with the rest retrieved from reference TRBV7-2 and TRBJ2-4, is GAGVSQSPSNKVTEKGKDVELRCDPISGHTALYWYRQSLGQGLEFLIYFQGNSAPDKSGLPSDRFSAERTGGSVSTLTIQRTQQEDSAVYLCASSLNYYSRDSKNIQYFGAGTRLSVL.

The chain has TRBV30 and TRBJ2-7; tentative D call: TRBD1 (6 bases). The germline CDR1 and CDR2 sequences are GTSNPN and SVGIG (reference sequence). V lost 0 bases to trimming and J lost 1 base, with 7 bases between them. The CDR3 runs 13 residues. The CDR3 reads CAWSVDRSYEQYF. The DNA for the CDR3 is TGTGCCTGGAGTGTTGACAGGTCCTACGAGCAGTACTTC. The full variable domain, its missing parts supplied by reference TRBV30 and TRBJ2-7, is SQTIHQWPATLVQPVGSPLSLECTVEGTSNPNLYWYRQAAGRGLQLLFYSVGIGQISSEVPQNLSASRPQDRQFILSSKKLLLSDSGFYLCAWSVDRSYEQYFGPGTRLTVT.

V gene TRBV18 combines with J gene TRBJ1-6; TRBD1 is a possible D gene (6 bases). V lost 3 bases and J lost 9, with 15 bases in between. The CDR3 runs 15 residues. Germline V gene data show CDR1 as KGHSH and CDR2 as LQKENI. Here the CDR3 reads CASSPTAGVTSPLHF. Written as DNA, the CDR3 is TGTGCCAGCTCACCTACGGCAGGGGTTACTTCACCCCTCCACTTT.

V usage is TRBV12-3 or TRBV12-4 and J usage is TRBJ1-4; 7 bases are shared with TRBD1. The CDR3 runs 13 residues. The junction had 2 bases not matched to a gene; V was cut back by 2 bases and J by 8 bases. CDR3 DNA: TGTGCCAGCAGTTTAAGGGGGCCCGAAAAACTGTTTTTT. Amino acid sequence: CASSLRGPEKLFF.

The chain's CDR3 is CASSLTGRGEKLFF. Written as DNA, the CDR3 is TGTGCCAGCAGTTTGACAGGAAGGGGTGAAAAACTGTTTTTT. V usage is TRBV6-5 and J usage is TRBJ1-4; perhaps TRBD1 as D (6 bases). This CDR3 is built from 14 residues. V was cut by 4 bases and J by 7 bases, with 13 bases left in between. CDR1 and CDR2 from the germline V gene are MNHEY and SVGAGI.

The chain carries TRBV7-2 and TRBJ2-2; the match to TRBD2 covers 7 bases. Germline V gene lookup returns CDR1 SGHTA and CDR2 FQGNSA. This CDR3 is built from 15 residues. V gave up 6 bases and J gave up 1 base; unmatched junction bases: 5. The CDR3 coding sequence is TGTGCCAGCAGTTTAACGGGGGGGAACACCGGGGAGCTGTTTTTT. Its protein is CASSLTGGNTGELFF.

The rearrangement links TRBV16 to TRBJ2-2, with TRBD1 identical over 8 bases. Germline CDR1 is KGHSY and CDR2 is FQNENV. This CDR3 is 15 amino acids long. The J segment lost 3 bases and the V segment lost 4 bases, leaving 4 bases of the junction unmatched. The CDR3 spells CASSRNRGDTGELFF. CDR3 coding DNA: TGTGCCAGCAGCCGCAACAGGGGGGACACCGGGGAGCTGTTTTTT. Combining the CDR3 with reference TRBV16 and TRBJ2-2 gives the whole variable domain GEEVAQTPKHLVRGEGQKAKLYCAPIKGHSYVFWYQQVLKNEFKFLISFQNENVFDETGMPKERFSAKCLPNSPCSLEIQATKLEDSAVYFCASSRNRGDTGELFFGEGSRLTVL.

The chain links TRBV5-6 to TRBJ2-1; 7 positions match TRBD1. The V segment lost 5 bases and the J segment 5 bases; nucleotides outside the gene matches: 7. CDR1 is SGHDT and CDR2 is YYEEEE in the germline V gene. There are 14 residues in the CDR3. CDR3 nucleotides: TGTGCCAGCAGTCGCAGGGGGTCCCACAATGAGCAGTTCTTC. Amino acids: CASSRRGSHNEQFF.

The chain carries TRBV4-2 and TRBJ2-3, with D maybe TRBD2 (6 bases). Germline V gene sequence: CDR1 LGHNA, CDR2 YNFKEQ. This CDR3 comprises 15 residues. V was cut by 4 bases and J by 2 bases, with 13 bases left in between. CDR3 DNA sequence: TGTGCCAGCAGCCCTCGGGACTTTTTCACAGATACGCAGTATTTT. As protein: CASSPRDFFTDTQYF.

The chain uses TRBV4-2 and TRBJ2-5, with 13 positions matching TRBD2. Per the germline V gene, CDR1 is LGHNA and CDR2 is YNFKEQ. There are 18 residues in the CDR3. Trimming took 0 bases from V and 2 from J; bases not matched to a gene: 6. The CDR3 here is CASSQDFGLAGDQETQYF. The CDR3 coding sequence is TGTGCCAGCAGCCAAGATTTCGGACTAGCGGGGGATCAAGAGACCCAGTACTTC.

The chain employs TRBV6-5 and TRBJ2-1; no firm D call. Between the trimmed V and J ends, which lost 0 bases and 1 base, there was a span of 7 bases. CDR3 length equals 15 residues. Looked up from germline, CDR1 is MNHEY and CDR2 is SVGAGI. The CDR3 nucleotides are TGTGCCAGCAGTTACTCGGCTAGTTCCTACAATGAGCAGTTCTTC. Amino acids: CASSYSASSYNEQFF.

CDR3 region: CASRTSGADTQYF. The CDR3 nucleotides read TGTGCCAGCAGGACTAGCGGTGCAGATACGCAGTATTTT. The chain joins TRBV6-5 to TRBJ2-3; 9 bases are shared with TRBD2. This CDR3 comprises 13 residues. In germline, CDR1 is MNHEY, CDR2 SVGAGI. The J segment lost 4 bases and the V segment lost 6 bases, leaving 2 bases of the junction unmatched.

The V call is TRBV6-1, the J call TRBJ2-5; TRBD1 agrees at 11 bases. In germline, CDR1 is MNHNS, CDR2 SASEGT. V lost 0 bases, J lost 2 bases, and 8 bases stayed unmatched. The CDR3 loop spans 18 amino acids. CDR3 loop: CASSEARFGTGGQETQYF. In DNA, the CDR3 is TGTGCCAGCAGTGAAGCCCGATTCGGGACAGGGGGACAAGAGACCCAGTACTTC.

Here the CDR3 DNA reads TGCAGTGCTAGACCCGTCTCCGAGCAGTACTTC. Translated, it gives CSARPVSEQYF. V usage is TRBV20-1 and J usage is TRBJ2-7, with D uncertain. The V and J ends lost 2 bases and 6 bases respectively, with 8 bases between them. CDR3 length: 11 amino acids. Germline values: CDR1 DFQATT, CDR2 SNEGSKA (reference sequence).

The chain has TRBV7-2 and TRBJ2-2; tentatively, D is TRBD2 (5 bases). V was clipped by 2 bases and J by 1 base, with 17 bases between them. Germline V gene sequence: CDR1 SGHTA, CDR2 FQGNSA. The CDR3 spans 18 residues. DNA of the CDR3: TGTGCCAGCAGCTTAACGGGATTCCACGGCGTGAACACCGGGGAGCTGTTTTTT. As protein: CASSLTGFHGVNTGELFF. Supplemented by reference TRBV7-2 and TRBJ2-2, the full variable domain reads GAGVSQSPSNKVTEKGKDVELRCDPISGHTALYWYRQSLGQGLEFLIYFQGNSAPDKSGLPSDRFSAERTGGSVSTLTIQRTQQEDSAVYLCASSLTGFHGVNTGELFFGEGSRLTVL.

The gene calls are TRBV5-1 and TRBJ2-5, with 11 positions matching TRBD2. Germline CDR1 SGHRS, CDR2 YFSETQ. Losses at the gene ends were 9 bases for V and 4 bases for J; bases not matched to a gene: 8. The CDR3 runs 14 residues. The CDR3 protein is CATATSGGRETQYF. CDR3 nucleotide sequence: TGCGCCACTGCAACTAGCGGGGGCAGAGAGACCCAGTACTTC.

The V gene is TRBV19, the J gene TRBJ2-3, with D possibly matching TRBD2 (5 bases). Per germline, CDR1 LNHDA and CDR2 SQIVND (reference sequence). V shed 3 bases and J shed 2 bases, with 15 bases lying between them. The CDR3 totals 16 residues. CDR3 bases: TGTGCCAGTAGTATGCGGGCCGGACCACTCACAGATACGCAGTATTTT. It translates to CASSMRAGPLTDTQYF. The complete variable domain, with remaining parts taken from reference TRBV19 and TRBJ2-3, reads DGGITQSPKYLFRKEGQNVTLSCEQNLNHDAMYWYRQDPGQGLRLIYYSQIVNDFQKGDIAEGYSVSREKKESFPLTVTSAQKNPTAFYLCASSMRAGPLTDTQYFGPGTRLTVL.

The CDR3: CATSRGTGDEKLFF. CDR3 sequence (DNA): TGTGCCACCTCTAGGGGGACAGGGGATGAAAAACTGTTTTTT. The chain joins TRBV6-5 to TRBJ1-4; TRBD1 matches 10 bases. J gave up 6 bases and V 10 bases, and 8 bases lay outside the gene matches. The CDR3 has 14 residues. CDR1 is MNHEY and CDR2 is SVGAGI in the germline V gene.

In this sample, this clone turned up a few times. V is TRBV30 and J is TRBJ1-1; 8 bases are shared with TRBD1. With 3 bases clipped from V and 1 base from J, the junction kept 16 bases outside the gene matches. The germline V gene has CDR1 GTSNPN and CDR2 SVGIG (reference sequence). The CDR3 is 18 amino acids. CDR3 residues: CAWRRVFTGGSSNTEAFF. The CDR3 DNA follows: TGTGCCTGGAGGAGAGTTTTTACAGGGGGAAGTTCGAACACTGAAGCTTTCTTT. Drawing the rest from reference TRBV30 and TRBJ1-1, the complete variable domain is SQTIHQWPATLVQPVGSPLSLECTVEGTSNPNLYWYRQAAGRGLQLLFYSVGIGQISSEVPQNLSASRPQDRQFILSSKKLLLSDSGFYLCAWRRVFTGGSSNTEAFFGQGTRLTVV.